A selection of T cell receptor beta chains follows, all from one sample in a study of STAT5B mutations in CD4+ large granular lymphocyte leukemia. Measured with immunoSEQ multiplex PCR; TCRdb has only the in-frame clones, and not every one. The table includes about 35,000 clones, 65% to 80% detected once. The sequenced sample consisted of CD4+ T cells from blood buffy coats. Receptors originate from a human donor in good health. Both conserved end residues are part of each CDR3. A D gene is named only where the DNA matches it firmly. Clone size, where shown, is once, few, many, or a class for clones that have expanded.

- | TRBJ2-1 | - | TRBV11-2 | CASSLGIGNEQFF | TGTGCCAGCAGCTTAGGAATCGGCAATGAGCAGTTCTTC
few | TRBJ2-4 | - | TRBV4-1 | CASSQDAGRSKNIQYF | TGCGCCAGCAGCCAAGATGCGGGTCGGTCCAAAAACATTCAGTACTTC
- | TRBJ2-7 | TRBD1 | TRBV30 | CAWSKGAMHEQYF | TGTGCCTGGAGTAAGGGGGCGATGCACGAGCAGTACTTC
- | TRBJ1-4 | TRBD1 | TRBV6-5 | CASSYSDRGGEKLFF | TGTGCCAGCAGTTACTCGGACAGGGGTGGGGAAAAACTGTTTTTT
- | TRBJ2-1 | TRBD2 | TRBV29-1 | CSVGAAGGSYNEQFF | TGCAGCGTTGGTGCAGCGGGGGGCTCCTACAATGAGCAGTTCTTC
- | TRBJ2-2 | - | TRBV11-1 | CASSERRELFF | TGTGCCAGCAGCGAACGAAGGGAGCTGTTTTTT
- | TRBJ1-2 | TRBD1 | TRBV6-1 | CASSEVSRGRVTF | TGTGCCAGCAGTGAAGTTAGCAGGGGGCGAGTAACCTTC
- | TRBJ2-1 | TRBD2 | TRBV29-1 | CSTETSGGSYNEQFF | TGCAGCACAGAGACTAGCGGGGGATCCTACAATGAGCAGTTCTTC
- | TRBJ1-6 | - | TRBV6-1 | CASNSGSYNSPLHF | TGTGCCAGCAACAGCGGCTCCTATAATTCACCCCTCCACTTT
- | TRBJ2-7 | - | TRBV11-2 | CASSFGGKQYF | TGTGCCAGCAGTTTCGGTGGCAAGCAGTACTTC
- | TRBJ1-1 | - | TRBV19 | CASTISGGVMNTEAFF | TGTGCCAGTACCATCTCCGGTGGGGTTATGAACACTGAAGCTTTCTTT
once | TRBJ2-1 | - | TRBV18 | CASSPTRLVDEQFF | TGTGCCAGCTCACCAACCCGACTAGTGGATGAGCAGTTCTTC
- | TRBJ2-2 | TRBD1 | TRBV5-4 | CASSRGQGQGSTGELFF | TGTGCCAGCAGTAGGGGGCAGGGACAGGGCTCCACCGGGGAGCTGTTTTTT